This T cell receptor beta chain was sequenced during a study of T cell repertoires in cytomegalovirus infection (dated by TCRdb to between 2018 and 2020). Context from the whole study: Peptide stimulations targeted recently identified HLA-C-restricted CMV epitopes, whose presentation resists viral immunomodulation, together with well-studied HLA-B-restricted epitopes. Donor HLA type was relevant to the analysis, as public TCR beta signatures indicated carriage of CMV infection together with the matching HLA type. Overall results and qualifications from the work: In both this cohort and an independent cohort of 352 donors, the cumulative frequency of public TCR beta family members distinguished carriers of CMV infection plus the relevant HLA type. The ex vivo response was dominated by HLA-C-restricted CMV-specific TCR beta clonotypes, which also provided the single most frequent clonotype in two of eight donors.

The data were produced on an Illumina HiSeq 1500. TCRdb passed the public sequencing reads through fastp at Q25 and MiXCR, retaining productive beta sequences. When rows share a CDR3 protein, they turn into one entry using the most common DNA and genes. The sample profile shows fewer than 65,000 distinct CDR3 sequences; around a fifth of them were found once. The biggest ten clones account for less than 30% of the sample. In light of the paper, this sample's treatment or condition label describes: in vitro stimulation with specific CMV peptide epitopes to enrich CMV-specific T cells. Between the V and J ends, shortened by 3 bases and 1 base respectively, the junction contains 3 bases. The germline V gene encodes CDR1 MNHEY and CDR2 SMNVEV (reference sequence). The cysteine opens and the phenylalanine closes a CDR3 of 13 amino acids. Only the CDR3 region is kept as DNA, spanning 39 bases read in frame from base 1.

This clonotype is termed medium-sized (0.01 to 0.1%). What this receptor recognizes is not known. The input lacks base qualities; no much larger clone sits a single base away. The clonotype originates from a human donor in good health (CMV status not recorded). Some clones in this sample may be carry-over from other donors' samples. This material consisted of CD8+ T cells from cultured PBMCs, taken from culture after CMV antigen stimulation. The sequence links TRBV27 to TRBJ2-2; the D gene cannot be resolved reliably. CDR3 sequence: CASSLMNTGELFF. At the DNA level, the sequence is TGTGCCAGCAGTTTGATGAACACCGGGGAGCTGTTTTTT.